Below, one T cell receptor beta chain is given with its context. The data are from a study of blood T cell repertoires in COVID-19. Study background: T cells, B-cell-depleted T cells, or PBMCs provided the cDNA or gDNA that served as material.

Germline assignment: CDR1 SGHNT and CDR2 YYREEE (reference sequence). CDR3 length: 17 amino acids. Trimming left V 0 bases short and J 3 bases short, with 16 bases between. Cohorts were assigned according to the clinical history that participants reported. Exposed volunteers were people who met a COVID-19 case within 2 weeks before study entry. This table comes from immunoSEQ multiplex PCR, and its TCRdb copy is limited to in-frame clones, with some not included. The profile shows roughly 400,000 clones, approximately 90% of them singletons. The sequence was collected from a young woman who had been exposed to COVID-19. The specimen was PBMCs or T cells enriched from blood (not recorded which). The chain recombines TRBV5-4 with TRBJ2-1; the D gene is possibly TRBD2 (6 bases). This chain's CDR3 is CASSLALALRGYNEQFF. CDR3 coding DNA: TGTGCCAGCAGCTTGGCGCTAGCGCTGAGGGGCTACAATGAGCAGTTCTTC.